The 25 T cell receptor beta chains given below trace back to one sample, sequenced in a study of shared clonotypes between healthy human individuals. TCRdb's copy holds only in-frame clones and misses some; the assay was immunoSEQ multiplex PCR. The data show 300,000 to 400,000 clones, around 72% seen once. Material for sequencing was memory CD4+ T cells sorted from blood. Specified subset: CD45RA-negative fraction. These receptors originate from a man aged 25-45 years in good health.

For the CDR3, the DNA is TGTGCCAGCAGCTTGGATAGCGGGAGAGGAAATGAGCAGTTCTTC. Translating gives CASSLDSGRGNEQFF. The J gene is TRBJ2-1, the V gene TRBV5-4; 9 bases are shared with TRBD2. V lost 0 bases and J lost 7; bases outside the gene matches: 5. Per germline, CDR1 SGHNT and CDR2 YYREEE (reference sequence). This CDR3 spans 15 amino acids.

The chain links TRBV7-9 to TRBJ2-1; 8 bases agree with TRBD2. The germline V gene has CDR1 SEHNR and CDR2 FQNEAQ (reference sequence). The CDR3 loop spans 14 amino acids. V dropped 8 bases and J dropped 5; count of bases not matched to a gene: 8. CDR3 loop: CASLRQAGDNEQFF. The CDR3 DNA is TGTGCCAGCTTACGTCAAGCGGGAGACAATGAGCAGTTCTTC.

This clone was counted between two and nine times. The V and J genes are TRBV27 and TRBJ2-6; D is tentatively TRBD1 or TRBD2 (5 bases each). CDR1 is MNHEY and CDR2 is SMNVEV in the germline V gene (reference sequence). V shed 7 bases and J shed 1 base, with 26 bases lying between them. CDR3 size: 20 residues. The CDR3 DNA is TGTGCCAGCACCGCTAGGGACCCAACCGCGGGTTTTTCTGGGGCCAACGTCCTGACTTTC. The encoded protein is CASTARDPTAGFSGANVLTF. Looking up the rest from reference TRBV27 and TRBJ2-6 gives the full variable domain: EAQVTQNPRYLITVTGKKLTVTCSQNMNHEYMSWYRQDPGLGLRQIYYSMNVEVTDKGDVPEGYKVSRKEKRNFPLILESPSPNQTSLYFCASTARDPTAGFSGANVLTFGAGSRLTVL.

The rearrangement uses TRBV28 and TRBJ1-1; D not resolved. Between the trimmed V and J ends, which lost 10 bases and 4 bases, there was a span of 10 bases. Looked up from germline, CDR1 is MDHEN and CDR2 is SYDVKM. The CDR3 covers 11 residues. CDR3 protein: CAIQRGTEAFF. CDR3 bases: TGTGCCATCCAGCGGGGCACTGAAGCTTTCTTT.

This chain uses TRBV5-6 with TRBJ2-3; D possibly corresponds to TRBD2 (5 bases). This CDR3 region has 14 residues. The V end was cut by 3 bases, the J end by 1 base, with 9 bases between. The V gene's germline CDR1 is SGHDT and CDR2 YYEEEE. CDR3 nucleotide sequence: TGTGCCAGCAGCTCCGCCGGGGGCACAGATACGCAGTATTTT. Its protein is CASSSAGGTDTQYF. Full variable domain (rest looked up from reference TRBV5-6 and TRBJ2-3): DAGVTQSPTHLIKTRGQQVTLRCSPKSGHDTVSWYQQALGQGPQFIFQYYEEEERQRGNFPDRFSGHQFPNYSSELNVNALLLGDSALYLCASSSAGGTDTQYFGPGTRLTVL.

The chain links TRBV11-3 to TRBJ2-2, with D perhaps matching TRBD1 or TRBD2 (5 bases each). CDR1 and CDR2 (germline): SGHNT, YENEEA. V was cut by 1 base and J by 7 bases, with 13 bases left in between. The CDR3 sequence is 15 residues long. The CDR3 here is CASSLGGPSGGELFF. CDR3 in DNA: TGTGCCAGCAGCTTAGGGGGACCGTCGGGCGGGGAGCTGTTTTTT.

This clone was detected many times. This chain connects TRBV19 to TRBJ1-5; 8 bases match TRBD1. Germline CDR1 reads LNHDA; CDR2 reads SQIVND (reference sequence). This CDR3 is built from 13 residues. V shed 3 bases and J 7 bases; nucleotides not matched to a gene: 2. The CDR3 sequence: CASSMDRDQPQHF. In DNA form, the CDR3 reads TGTGCCAGTAGTATGGACAGGGACCAGCCCCAGCATTTT.

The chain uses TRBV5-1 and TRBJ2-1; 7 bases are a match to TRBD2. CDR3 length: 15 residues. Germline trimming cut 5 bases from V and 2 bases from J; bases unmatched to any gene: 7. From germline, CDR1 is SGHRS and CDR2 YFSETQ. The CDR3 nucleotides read TGCGCCAGCAGACTGTTGACTAGCACCTACAATGAGCAGTTCTTC. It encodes CASRLLTSTYNEQFF.

CDR3 in amino acids: CSVLRSLDRDGYTF. In DNA form, the CDR3 reads TGCAGCGTTCTCCGGAGCCTGGACAGGGATGGCTACACCTTC. The chain uses TRBV29-1 and TRBJ1-2; TRBD1 agrees at 8 bases. Germline lookup yields CDR1 SQVTM and CDR2 ANQGSEA. J gave up 6 bases and V 5 bases, and 11 bases lay outside the gene matches. The CDR3 runs 14 residues.

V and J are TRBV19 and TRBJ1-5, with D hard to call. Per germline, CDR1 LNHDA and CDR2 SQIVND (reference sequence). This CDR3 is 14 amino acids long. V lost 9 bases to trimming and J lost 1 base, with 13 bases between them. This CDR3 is CASRDYGSNQPQHF. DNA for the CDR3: TGTGCCAGCCGGGATTACGGGAGCAATCAGCCCCAGCATTTT.

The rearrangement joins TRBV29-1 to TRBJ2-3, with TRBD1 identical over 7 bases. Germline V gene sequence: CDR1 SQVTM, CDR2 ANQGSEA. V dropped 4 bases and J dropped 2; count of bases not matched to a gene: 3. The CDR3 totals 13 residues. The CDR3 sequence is CSVVGQYTDTQYF. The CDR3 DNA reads TGCAGCGTTGTGGGACAGTACACAGATACGCAGTATTTT.

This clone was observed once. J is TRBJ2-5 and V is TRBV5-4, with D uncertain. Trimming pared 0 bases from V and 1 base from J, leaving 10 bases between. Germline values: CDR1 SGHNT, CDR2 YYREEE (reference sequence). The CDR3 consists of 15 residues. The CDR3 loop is CASSLVGSAQETQYF. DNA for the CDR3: TGTGCCAGCAGCTTGGTTGGGTCAGCCCAAGAGACCCAGTACTTC.

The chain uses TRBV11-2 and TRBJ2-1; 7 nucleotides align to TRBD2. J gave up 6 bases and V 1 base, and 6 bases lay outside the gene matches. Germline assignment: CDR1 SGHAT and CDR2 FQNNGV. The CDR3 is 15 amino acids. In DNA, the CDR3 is TGTGCCAGCAGCTTAGGTCAACCGGGGGGCAATGAGCAGTTCTTC. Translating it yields CASSLGQPGGNEQFF.

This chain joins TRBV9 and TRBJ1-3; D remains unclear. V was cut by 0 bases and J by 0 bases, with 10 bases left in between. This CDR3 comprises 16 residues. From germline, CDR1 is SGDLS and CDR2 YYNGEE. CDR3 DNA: TGTGCCAGCAGCGTAGGAGGTGCTAACTCTGGAAACACCATATATTTT. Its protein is CASSVGGANSGNTIYF.

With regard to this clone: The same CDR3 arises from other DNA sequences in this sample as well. The CDR3 protein is CASSLGQKETQYF. The CDR3 DNA reads as TGTGCCAGCAGCTTAGGACAGAAAGAGACCCAGTACTTC. V gene TRBV7-2 combines with J gene TRBJ2-5, with D perhaps TRBD1 (5 bases). The CDR3 runs 13 residues. Germline CDR1 SGHTA, CDR2 FQGNSA. Trimming took off 1 base at V and 3 bases at J, with 6 bases between the two ends. Using reference TRBV7-2 and TRBJ2-5 for the parts outside the CDR3, the full variable domain is GAGVSQSPSNKVTEKGKDVELRCDPISGHTALYWYRQSLGQGLEFLIYFQGNSAPDKSGLPSDRFSAERTGGSVSTLTIQRTQQEDSAVYLCASSLGQKETQYFGPGTRLLVL.

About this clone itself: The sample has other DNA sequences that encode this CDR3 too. The CDR3 is CASSLGGAETQYF. In DNA form, the CDR3 reads TGTGCCAGCAGCTTGGGGGGGGCTGAGACCCAGTACTTC. This sequence joins TRBV5-4 and TRBJ2-5; D might be TRBD1 or TRBD2, each matching 6 bases. V was shortened by 0 bases and J by 5 bases, with 8 bases between the two germline ends. Germline CDR1 and CDR2: SGHNT and YYREEE (reference sequence). The CDR3 spans 13 residues. The variable domain in full, with the rest retrieved from reference TRBV5-4 and TRBJ2-5, is ETGVTQSPTHLIKTRGQQVTLRCSSQSGHNTVSWYQQALGQGPQFIFQYYREEENGRGNFPPRFSGLQFPNYSSELNVNALELDDSALYLCASSLGGAETQYFGPGTRLLVL.

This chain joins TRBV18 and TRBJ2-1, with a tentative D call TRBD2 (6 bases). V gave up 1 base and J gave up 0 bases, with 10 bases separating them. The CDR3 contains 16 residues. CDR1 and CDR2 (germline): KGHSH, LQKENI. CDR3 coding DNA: TGTGCCAGCTCACCACGGGGCGGGGTCTCCTACAATGAGCAGTTCTTC. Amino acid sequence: CASSPRGGVSYNEQFF.

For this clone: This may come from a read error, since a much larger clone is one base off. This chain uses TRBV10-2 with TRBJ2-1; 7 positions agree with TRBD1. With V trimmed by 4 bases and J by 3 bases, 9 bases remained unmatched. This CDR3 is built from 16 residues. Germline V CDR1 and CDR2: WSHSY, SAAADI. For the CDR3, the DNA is TGCGCCAGCAGTGGACCGGGACAGCCTTTCTACAATGAGCAGTTCTTC. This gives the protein CASSGPGQPFYNEQFF.

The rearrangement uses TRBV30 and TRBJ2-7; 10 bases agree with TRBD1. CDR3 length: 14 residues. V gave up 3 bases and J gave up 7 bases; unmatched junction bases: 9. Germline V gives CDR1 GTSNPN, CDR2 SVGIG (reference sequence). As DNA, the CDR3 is TGTGCCTGGAGGGGACAGGGGATAGTAAGAGAGCAGTACTTC. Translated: CAWRGQGIVREQYF.

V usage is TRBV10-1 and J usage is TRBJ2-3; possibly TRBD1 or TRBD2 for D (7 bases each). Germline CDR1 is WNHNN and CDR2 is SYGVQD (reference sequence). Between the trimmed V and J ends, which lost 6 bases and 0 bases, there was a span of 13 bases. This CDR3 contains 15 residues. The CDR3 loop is CASRAGGASTDTQYF. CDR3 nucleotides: TGCGCCAGCAGGGCAGGGGGGGCAAGCACAGATACGCAGTATTTT.

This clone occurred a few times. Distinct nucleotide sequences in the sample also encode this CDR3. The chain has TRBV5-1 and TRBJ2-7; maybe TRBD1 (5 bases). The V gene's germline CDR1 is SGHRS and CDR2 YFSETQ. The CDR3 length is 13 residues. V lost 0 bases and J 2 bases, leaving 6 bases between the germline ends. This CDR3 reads CASSLEGAYEQYF. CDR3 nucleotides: TGCGCCAGCAGCTTGGAAGGGGCCTACGAGCAGTACTTC.

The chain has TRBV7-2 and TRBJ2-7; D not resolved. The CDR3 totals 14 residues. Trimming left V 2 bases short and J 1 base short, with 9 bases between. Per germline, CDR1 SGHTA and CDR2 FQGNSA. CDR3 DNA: TGTGCCAGCAGCTTATCGACCTTTTCCTACGAGCAGTACTTC. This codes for CASSLSTFSYEQYF.

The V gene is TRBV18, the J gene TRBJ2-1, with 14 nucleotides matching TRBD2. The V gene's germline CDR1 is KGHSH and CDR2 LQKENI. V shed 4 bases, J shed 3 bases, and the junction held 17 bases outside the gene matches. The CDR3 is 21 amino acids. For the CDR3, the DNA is TGTGCCAGCTCACTGAGGATACCTGGGACTAGCGGGGGATCAATCTACAATGAGCAGTTCTTC. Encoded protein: CASSLRIPGTSGGSIYNEQFF.

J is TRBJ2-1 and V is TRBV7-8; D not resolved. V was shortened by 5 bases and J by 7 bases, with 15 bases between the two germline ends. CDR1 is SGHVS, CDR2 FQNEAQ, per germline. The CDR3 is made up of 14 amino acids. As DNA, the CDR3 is TGTGCCAGCAGCCCCAGCGAGGTTGGAAATGAGCAGTTCTTC. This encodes CASSPSEVGNEQFF.

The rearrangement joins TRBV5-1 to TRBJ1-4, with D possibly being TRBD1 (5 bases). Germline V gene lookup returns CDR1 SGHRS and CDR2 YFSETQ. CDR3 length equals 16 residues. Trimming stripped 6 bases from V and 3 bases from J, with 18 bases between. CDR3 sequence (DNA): TGCGCCAGCAAGTCGGCCTCCGGGGGACCTAATGAAAAACTGTTTTTT. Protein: CASKSASGGPNEKLFF.